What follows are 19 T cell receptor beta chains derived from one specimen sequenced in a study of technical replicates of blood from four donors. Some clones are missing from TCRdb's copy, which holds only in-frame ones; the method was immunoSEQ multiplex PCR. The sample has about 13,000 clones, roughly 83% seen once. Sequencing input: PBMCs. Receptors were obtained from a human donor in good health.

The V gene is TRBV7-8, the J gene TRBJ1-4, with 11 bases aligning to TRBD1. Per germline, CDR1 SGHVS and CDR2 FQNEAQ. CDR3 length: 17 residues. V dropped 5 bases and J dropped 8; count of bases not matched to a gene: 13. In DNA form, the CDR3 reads TGTGCCAGCAGCCCCGGACAGGGGGCGGCGTGGCAGGAAAAACTGTTTTTT. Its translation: CASSPGQGAAWQEKLFF.

CDR3 protein: CASSLTQFTGELFF. The DNA of the CDR3 is TGTGCCAGCAGCTTAACACAGTTCACCGGGGAGCTGTTTTTT. The chain couples TRBV7-9 to TRBJ2-2; no clear D. Germline loops: CDR1 SEHNR, CDR2 FQNEAQ (reference sequence). The ends were cut back, 2 bases at V and 4 bases at J, with 8 bases in the middle. This CDR3 has 14 residues.

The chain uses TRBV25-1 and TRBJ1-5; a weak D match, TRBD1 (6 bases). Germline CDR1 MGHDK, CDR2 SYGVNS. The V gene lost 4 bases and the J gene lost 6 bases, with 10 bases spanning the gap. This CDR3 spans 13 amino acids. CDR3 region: CASSGGGSQPQHF. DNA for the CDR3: TGTGCCAGCAGTGGAGGGGGTAGTCAGCCCCAGCATTTT.

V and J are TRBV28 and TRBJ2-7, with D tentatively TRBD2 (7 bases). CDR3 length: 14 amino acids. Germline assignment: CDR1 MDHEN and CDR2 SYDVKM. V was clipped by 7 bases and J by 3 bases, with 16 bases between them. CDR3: CASKVGGPDYEQYF. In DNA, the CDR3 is TGTGCCAGCAAAGTGGGGGGGCCGGACTACGAGCAGTACTTC. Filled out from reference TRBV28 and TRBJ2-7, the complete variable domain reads DVKVTQSSRYLVKRTGEKVFLECVQDMDHENMFWYRQDPGLGLRLIYFSYDVKMKEKGDIPEGYSVSREKKERFSLILESASTNQTSMYLCASKVGGPDYEQYFGPGTRLTVT.

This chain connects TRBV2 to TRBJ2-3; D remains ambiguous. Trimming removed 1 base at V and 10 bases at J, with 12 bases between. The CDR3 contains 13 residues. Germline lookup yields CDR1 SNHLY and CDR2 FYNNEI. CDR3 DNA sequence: TGTGCCAGCAGTGAAGAGGAGTATAGTGCGCAGTATTTT. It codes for CASSEEEYSAQYF.

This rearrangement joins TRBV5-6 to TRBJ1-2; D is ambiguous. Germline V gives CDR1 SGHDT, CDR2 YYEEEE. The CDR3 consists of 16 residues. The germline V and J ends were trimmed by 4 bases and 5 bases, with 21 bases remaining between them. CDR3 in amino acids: CASSPGWFELRYGYTF. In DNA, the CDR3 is TGTGCCAGCAGCCCAGGATGGTTCGAGTTAAGATATGGCTACACCTTC. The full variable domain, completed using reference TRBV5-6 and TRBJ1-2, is DAGVTQSPTHLIKTRGQQVTLRCSPKSGHDTVSWYQQALGQGPQFIFQYYEEEERQRGNFPDRFSGHQFPNYSSELNVNALLLGDSALYLCASSPGWFELRYGYTFGSGTRLTVV.

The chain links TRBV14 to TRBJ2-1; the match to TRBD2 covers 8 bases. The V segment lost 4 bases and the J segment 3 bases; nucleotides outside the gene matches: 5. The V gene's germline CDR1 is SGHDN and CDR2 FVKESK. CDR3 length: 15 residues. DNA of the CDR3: TGTGCCAGCAGCCCCAGCGGGAGCTTCTACAATGAGCAGTTCTTC. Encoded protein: CASSPSGSFYNEQFF.

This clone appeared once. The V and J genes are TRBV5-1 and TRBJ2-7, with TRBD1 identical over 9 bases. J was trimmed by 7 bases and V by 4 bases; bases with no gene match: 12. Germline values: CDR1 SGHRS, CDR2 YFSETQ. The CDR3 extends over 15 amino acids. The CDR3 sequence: CASSLYPGQGLEQYF. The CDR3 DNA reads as TGCGCCAGCAGCCTCTACCCGGGACAGGGCTTAGAGCAGTACTTC.

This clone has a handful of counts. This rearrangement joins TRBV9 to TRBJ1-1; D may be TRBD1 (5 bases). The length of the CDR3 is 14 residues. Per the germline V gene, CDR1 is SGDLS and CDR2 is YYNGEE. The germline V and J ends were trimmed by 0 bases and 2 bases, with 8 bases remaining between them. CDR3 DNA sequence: TGTGCCAGCAGCGTAGGTAGGGGTAACACTGAAGCTTTCTTT. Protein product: CASSVGRGNTEAFF.

The CDR3 sequence: CASRAPRTGAYEQYF. CDR3 sequence (DNA): TGTGCCAGCAGAGCTCCTCGGACAGGTGCCTACGAGCAGTACTTC. The rearrangement links TRBV6-5 to TRBJ2-7, with 7 bases that match TRBD1. The J segment lost 2 bases and the V segment lost 6 bases, leaving 10 bases of the junction unmatched. This CDR3 spans 15 amino acids. The germline V gene encodes CDR1 MNHEY and CDR2 SVGAGI.

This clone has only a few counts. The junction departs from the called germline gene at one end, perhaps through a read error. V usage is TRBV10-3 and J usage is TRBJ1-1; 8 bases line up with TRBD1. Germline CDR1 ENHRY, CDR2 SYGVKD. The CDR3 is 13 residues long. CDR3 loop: CAISVRGQASVVF. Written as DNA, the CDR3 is TGTGCCATCAGTGTCCGGGGACAGGCGTCGGTAGTCTTT.

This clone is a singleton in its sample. DNA of the CDR3: TGTGCCAGCAGCGAGCGGGAGTTGGGATACAATGAGCAGTTCTTC. Translating it yields CASSERELGYNEQFF. The rearrangement links TRBV6-5 to TRBJ2-1, with 8 positions matching TRBD2. Per the germline V gene, CDR1 is MNHEY and CDR2 is SVGAGI. CDR3 length: 15 amino acids. V gave up 6 bases and J gave up 4 bases; unmatched junction bases: 8.

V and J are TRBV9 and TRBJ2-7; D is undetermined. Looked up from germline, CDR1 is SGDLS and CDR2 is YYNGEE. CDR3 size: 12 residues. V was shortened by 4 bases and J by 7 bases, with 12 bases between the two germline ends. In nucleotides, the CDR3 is TGTGCCAGCAGCCTTTCCGGCGGTGAGCAGTACTTC. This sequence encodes CASSLSGGEQYF.

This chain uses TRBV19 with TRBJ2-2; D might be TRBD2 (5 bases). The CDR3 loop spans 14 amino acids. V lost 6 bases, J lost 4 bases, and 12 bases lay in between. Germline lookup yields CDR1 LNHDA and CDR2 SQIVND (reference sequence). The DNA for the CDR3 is TGTGCCAGTAGAAGCGTAGGAGGCACCGGGGAGCTGTTTTTT. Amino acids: CASRSVGGTGELFF. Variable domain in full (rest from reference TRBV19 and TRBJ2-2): DGGITQSPKYLFRKEGQNVTLSCEQNLNHDAMYWYRQDPGQGLRLIYYSQIVNDFQKGDIAEGYSVSREKKESFPLTVTSAQKNPTAFYLCASRSVGGTGELFFGEGSRLTVL.

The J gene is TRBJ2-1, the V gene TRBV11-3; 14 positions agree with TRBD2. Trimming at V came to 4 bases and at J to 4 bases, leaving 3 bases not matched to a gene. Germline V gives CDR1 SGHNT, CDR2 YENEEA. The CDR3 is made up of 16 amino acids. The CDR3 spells CASSSRLAGGYNEQFF. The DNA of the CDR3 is TGTGCCAGCAGCTCGCGACTAGCGGGAGGGTACAATGAGCAGTTCTTC.

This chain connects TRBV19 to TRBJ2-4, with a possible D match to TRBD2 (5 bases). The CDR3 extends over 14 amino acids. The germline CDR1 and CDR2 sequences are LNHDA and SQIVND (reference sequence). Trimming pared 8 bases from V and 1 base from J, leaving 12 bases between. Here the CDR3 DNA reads TGTGCCAGTCGCGACCCGGGGGCCAAAAACATTCAGTACTTC. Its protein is CASRDPGAKNIQYF. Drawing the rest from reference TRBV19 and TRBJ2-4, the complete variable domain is DGGITQSPKYLFRKEGQNVTLSCEQNLNHDAMYWYRQDPGQGLRLIYYSQIVNDFQKGDIAEGYSVSREKKESFPLTVTSAQKNPTAFYLCASRDPGAKNIQYFGAGTRLSVL.

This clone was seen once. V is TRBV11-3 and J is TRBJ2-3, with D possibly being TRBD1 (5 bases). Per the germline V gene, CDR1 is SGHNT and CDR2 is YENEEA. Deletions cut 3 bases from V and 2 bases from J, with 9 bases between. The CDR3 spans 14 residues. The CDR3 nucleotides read TGTGCCAGCAGCTTTTCCAGGGCCACAGATACGCAGTATTTT. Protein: CASSFSRATDTQYF.

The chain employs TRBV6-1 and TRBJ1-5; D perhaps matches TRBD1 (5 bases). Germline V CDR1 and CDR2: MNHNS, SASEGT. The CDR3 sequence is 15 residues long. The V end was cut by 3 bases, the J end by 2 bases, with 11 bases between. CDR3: CASSDPGGGNQPQHF. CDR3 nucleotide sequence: TGTGCCAGCAGTGATCCCGGAGGGGGCAATCAGCCCCAGCATTTT.

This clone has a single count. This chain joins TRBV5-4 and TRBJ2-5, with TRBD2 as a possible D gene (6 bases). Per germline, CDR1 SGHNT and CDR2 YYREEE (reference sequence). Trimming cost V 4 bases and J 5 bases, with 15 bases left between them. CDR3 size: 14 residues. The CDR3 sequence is CASSPAGGLETQYF. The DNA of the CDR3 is TGTGCCAGCAGCCCAGCCGGGGGACTGGAGACCCAGTACTTC.